Presented here are 29 T cell receptor beta chains from one specimen sequenced in a study of shared clonotypes between healthy human individuals. Assay used: immunoSEQ multiplex PCR; TCRdb lists only in-frame clones, some missing. The sample holds 2 million or so clones, 90% to 95% seen once. Sequenced material: naive CD4+ T cells sorted from blood. Subset denoted: CD45RA+ positively selected. The receptors come from a man aged 18 to 30 in good health.

This clone was seen only once. This chain connects TRBV5-1 to TRBJ1-1; tentatively, D is TRBD1 (5 bases). Germline CDR1 is SGHRS and CDR2 is YFSETQ. This CDR3 has 13 amino acids. V was shortened by 7 bases and J by 11 bases, with 21 bases between the two germline ends. As DNA, the CDR3 is TGCGCCAGCGGATCCCCCGGGACCCAGCAGGCTTTCTTT. Translating gives CASGSPGTQQAFF.

The chain is built from TRBV5-1 and TRBJ2-3; tentatively, D is TRBD1 (5 bases). The CDR3 has 17 residues. V lost 2 bases, J lost 0 bases, and 16 bases lay in between. Germline assignment: CDR1 SGHRS and CDR2 YFSETQ. Written as DNA, the CDR3 is TGCGCCAGCAGCTTTGGTCAGGGTACTACTAGCACAGATACGCAGTATTTT. Translating gives CASSFGQGTTSTDTQYF.

The V call is TRBV27, the J call TRBJ1-2; tentatively, D is TRBD1 (5 bases). CDR3 length: 13 amino acids. CDR1 and CDR2 (germline): MNHEY, SMNVEV (reference sequence). V was clipped by 8 bases and J by 2 bases, with 12 bases between them. CDR3 sequence reads: CASRREGNYGYTF. CDR3 bases: TGTGCCAGCCGGAGAGAGGGGAACTATGGCTACACCTTC.

V is TRBV29-1 and J is TRBJ2-3; TRBD1 agrees at 7 bases. Per the germline V gene, CDR1 is SQVTM and CDR2 is ANQGSEA. The CDR3 runs 14 residues. The V gene end was trimmed by 6 bases and the J gene end by 2 bases; junction bases not matched to a gene: 8. CDR3 in amino acids: CSVGKGQFTDTQYF. For the CDR3, the DNA is TGCAGCGTCGGGAAGGGACAGTTCACAGATACGCAGTATTTT.

The chain couples TRBV4-3 to TRBJ2-3; perhaps TRBD2 as D (7 bases). The germline gives CDR1 LGHNA, CDR2 YSLEER. The ends were cut back, 0 bases at V and 8 bases at J, with 18 bases in the middle. CDR3 length equals 16 residues. Here the CDR3 reads CASSQDGGGWVGTQYF. CDR3 nucleotide sequence: TGCGCCAGCAGCCAAGACGGCGGGGGCTGGGTGGGTACGCAGTATTTT.

In DNA, the CDR3 is TGTGCCAGCAGTTTACTCCCCCAGGTCTCCTACGAGCAGTACTTC. It is translated as CASSLLPQVSYEQYF. The chain employs TRBV28 and TRBJ2-7, with unresolved D. Germline CDR1 MDHEN, CDR2 SYDVKM. Trimming cost V 2 bases and J 0 bases, with 11 bases left between them. The CDR3 is 15 amino acids.

This rearrangement joins TRBV10-3 to TRBJ1-2; tentatively, D is TRBD1 (6 bases). Germline V gene data show CDR1 as ENHRY and CDR2 as SYGVKD. V lost 3 bases and J 4 bases, leaving 12 bases between the germline ends. The CDR3 consists of 14 residues. CDR3 nucleotide sequence: TGTGCCATCAGTGAAGGGGGGGGCGCCTATGGCTACACCTTC. It is translated as CAISEGGGAYGYTF.

The chain couples TRBV11-3 to TRBJ2-5; TRBD2 matches 7 bases. The CDR3 sequence is 15 residues long. The germline CDR1 and CDR2 sequences are SGHNT and YENEEA. The ends lost 1 base at V and 2 bases at J; junction bases unmatched: 4. The CDR3 region is CASSLAGGPQETQYF. In DNA, the CDR3 is TGTGCCAGCAGCTTAGCGGGGGGACCACAAGAGACCCAGTACTTC.

The chain employs TRBV10-2 and TRBJ2-1, with 13 positions matching TRBD2. Germline trimming cut 6 bases from V and 1 base from J; bases unmatched to any gene: 12. Looked up from germline, CDR1 is WSHSY and CDR2 is SAAADI. The CDR3 covers 19 residues. This chain's CDR3 is CASSGGTSGKVGSYNEQFF. The CDR3 nucleotides are TGCGCCAGCAGCGGGGGGACTAGCGGGAAGGTAGGGTCCTACAATGAGCAGTTCTTC.

The J gene is TRBJ2-7, the V gene TRBV5-1, with D possibly matching TRBD2 (6 bases). The CDR3 is 14 residues long. The germline CDR1 and CDR2 sequences are SGHRS and YFSETQ. V was pared by 4 bases and J by 3 bases, with 14 bases between. CDR3 loop: CASSIGTQVYEQYF. CDR3 sequence (DNA): TGCGCCAGCAGCATCGGGACTCAAGTCTACGAGCAGTACTTC.

The chain joins TRBV5-1 to TRBJ2-1; 7 positions match TRBD1. Trimming cost V 0 bases and J 7 bases; bases outside gene matches: 7. CDR3 length equals 15 residues. Germline V CDR1 and CDR2: SGHRS, YFSETQ. CDR3 residues: CASSLEQGSDNEQFF. The DNA of the CDR3 is TGCGCCAGCAGCTTGGAACAGGGGTCGGATAATGAGCAGTTCTTC.

The sample holds one count of this clone. The chain recombines TRBV30 with TRBJ1-3, with D uncertain. The CDR3 spans 13 residues. Germline V CDR1 and CDR2: GTSNPN, SVGIG (reference sequence). Trimming shortened V by 2 bases and J by 2 bases, and 7 bases separated the two germline ends. The CDR3 loop reads CAWSSGTGNTIYF. In DNA form, the CDR3 reads TGTGCCTGGAGTAGCGGGACTGGAAACACCATATATTTT.

The chain is built from TRBV14 and TRBJ2-7; D may be TRBD1 or TRBD2 (5 bases each). The V and J ends lost 0 bases and 6 bases respectively, with 18 bases between them. This CDR3 is built from 16 residues. CDR1 and CDR2 from the germline V gene are SGHDN and FVKESK. The CDR3 here is CASSQDVGARSSEQYF. CDR3 in DNA: TGTGCCAGCAGCCAAGATGTCGGGGCGCGGTCGTCCGAGCAGTACTTC.

V is TRBV2 and J is TRBJ2-1; 7 nucleotides line up with TRBD2. V shed 11 bases and J 8 bases; nucleotides not matched to a gene: 12. Germline CDR1 and CDR2: SNHLY and FYNNEI. This CDR3 has 13 amino acids. The CDR3 region is CAGGLGGIHEQFF. In DNA form, the CDR3 reads TGTGCCGGAGGACTAGGCGGGATCCATGAGCAGTTCTTC.

The V gene is TRBV5-1, the J gene TRBJ2-3; TRBD2 agrees at 10 bases. From germline, CDR1 is SGHRS and CDR2 YFSETQ. J gave up 1 base and V 2 bases, and 4 bases lay outside the gene matches. The CDR3 is 16 amino acids. The CDR3 is CASSLLAGSGTDTQYF. The CDR3 nucleotides read TGCGCCAGCAGCTTACTAGCGGGGTCTGGCACAGATACGCAGTATTTT.

The sample holds one count of this clone. For the CDR3, the DNA is TGTGCCAGCAGTATAGCGGGAGCTTTTGGGGGCGCGGATACGCAGTATTTT. As protein: CASSIAGAFGGADTQYF. This rearrangement joins TRBV27 to TRBJ2-3; TRBD2 agrees at 9 bases. The CDR3 consists of 17 residues. Trimming at V came to 5 bases and at J to 6 bases, leaving 15 bases not matched to a gene. Per the germline V gene, CDR1 is MNHEY and CDR2 is SMNVEV (reference sequence).

This clone has just one count. The V call is TRBV30, the J call TRBJ2-1; 7 positions match TRBD2. The CDR3 loop spans 17 amino acids. The J segment lost 7 bases and the V segment lost 1 base, leaving 16 bases of the junction unmatched. Germline V gives CDR1 GTSNPN, CDR2 SVGIG (reference sequence). This CDR3 is CAWSGGKVAGVGNEQFF. The CDR3, as DNA: TGTGCCTGGAGTGGGGGTAAGGTGGCGGGAGTGGGGAATGAGCAGTTCTTC.

The chain links TRBV29-1 to TRBJ1-1; unclear D gene. From germline, CDR1 is SQVTM and CDR2 ANQGSEA. The CDR3 has 11 amino acids. Trimming pared 3 bases from V and 1 base from J, leaving 3 bases between. CDR3 protein: CSVDSNTEAFF. CDR3 nucleotides: TGCAGCGTTGATTCGAACACTGAAGCTTTCTTT. The full variable domain, completed using reference TRBV29-1 and TRBJ1-1, is SAVISQKPSRDICQRGTSLTIQCQVDSQVTMMFWYRQQPGQSLTLIATANQGSEATYESGFVIDKFPISRPNLTFSTLTVSNMSPEDSSIYLCSVDSNTEAFFGQGTRLTVV.

V usage is TRBV6-6 and J usage is TRBJ2-1, with D possibly matching TRBD2 (5 bases). Trimming removed 7 bases at V and 5 bases at J, with 12 bases between. Germline V gives CDR1 MNHNY, CDR2 SVGAGI (reference sequence). The CDR3 has 13 amino acids. The CDR3 loop is CASTDRTHNEQFF. The DNA of the CDR3 is TGTGCCAGCACTGATAGGACTCACAATGAGCAGTTCTTC.

The CDR3 protein is CASSATSGKTNTGELFF. Written as DNA, the CDR3 is TGTGCCAGCTCCGCCACTAGCGGCAAAACGAACACCGGGGAGCTGTTTTTT. The chain has TRBV18 and TRBJ2-2; 8 positions agree with TRBD2. CDR1 is KGHSH, CDR2 LQKENI, per germline. V lost 6 bases to trimming and J lost 0 bases; unmatched junction nucleotides: 9. The CDR3 is made up of 17 amino acids.

The genes are TRBV5-1 and TRBJ2-7, with TRBD1 matching over 7 bases. The CDR3 loop spans 12 amino acids. In germline, CDR1 is SGHRS, CDR2 YFSETQ. With V trimmed by 9 bases and J by 3 bases, 6 bases remained unmatched. The CDR3 here is CANGDRLYEQYF. CDR3 nucleotide sequence: TGCGCCAACGGGGACAGACTCTACGAGCAGTACTTC.

J is TRBJ1-2 and V is TRBV7-8, with D possibly TRBD1 on 5 matching bases. V was trimmed by 1 base and J by 7 bases, leaving 13 bases between them. Germline V gene sequence: CDR1 SGHVS, CDR2 FQNEAQ. The length of the CDR3 is 14 residues. CDR3 loop: CASSLVGGDGGYTF. CDR3 in DNA: TGTGCCAGCAGCTTAGTCGGAGGGGATGGTGGCTACACCTTC.

Concerning this clone itself: Distinct nucleotide sequences in the sample also encode this CDR3. This chain joins TRBV30 and TRBJ1-1; the match to TRBD1 covers 7 bases. V lost 2 bases to trimming and J lost 1 base; unmatched junction nucleotides: 1. Germline CDR1 and CDR2: GTSNPN and SVGIG (reference sequence). The CDR3 loop spans 13 amino acids. CDR3 amino acids: CAWSYRGNTEAFF. The CDR3 DNA sequence: TGTGCCTGGAGTTACAGGGGGAACACTGAAGCTTTCTTT.

V usage is TRBV4-1 and J usage is TRBJ1-2; D remains unclear. In germline, CDR1 is MGHRA, CDR2 YSYEKL. Trimming took 3 bases from V and 8 from J, leaving 19 bases between them. The CDR3 totals 15 residues. The CDR3 nucleotides are TGCGCCAGCAGCCACCCTGAGCGAGGTTTCGAAGGCTACACCTTC. Its protein is CASSHPERGFEGYTF.

V is TRBV10-3 and J is TRBJ1-2; the D is unclear. Between the trimmed V and J ends, which lost 2 bases and 8 bases, there was a span of 9 bases. The germline V gene has CDR1 ENHRY and CDR2 SYGVKD. The CDR3 totals 12 residues. The CDR3 coding sequence is TGTGCCATCAGTGAGGTCAGCGAGGGCTACACCTTC. It yields the protein CAISEVSEGYTF.

About this clone itself: A much larger clone sits a single nucleotide away, making a read error possible. The chain couples TRBV5-6 to TRBJ2-5; D not certain. V lost 2 bases and J 5 bases, leaving 4 bases between the germline ends. CDR1 is SGHDT, CDR2 YYEEEE, per germline. The CDR3 is made up of 11 amino acids. CDR3 sequence: CASSLKETQYF. For the CDR3, the DNA is TGTGCCAGCAGCTTAAAGGAGACCCAGTACTTC.

The gene calls are TRBV5-1 and TRBJ1-6, with no clear D. This CDR3 is 14 amino acids long. The V and J ends lost 4 bases and 10 bases respectively, with 15 bases between them. Per the germline V gene, CDR1 is SGHRS and CDR2 is YFSETQ. The CDR3 region is CASSEVPSDSPLHF. CDR3 DNA: TGCGCCAGCAGCGAGGTCCCTAGCGACTCACCCCTCCACTTT.

Comment on this clone: This sample includes further DNA sequences coding for the same CDR3. J is TRBJ2-7 and V is TRBV10-3; D ambiguous. The V end lost 4 bases, the J end lost 6 bases, and 7 bases lay between the germline ends. Germline V CDR1 and CDR2: ENHRY, SYGVKD. The CDR3 is made up of 11 amino acids. The CDR3 loop is CAISGSGEQYF. The CDR3 nucleotides read TGTGCCATCAGTGGTTCGGGCGAGCAGTACTTC.

This sequence joins TRBV5-1 and TRBJ2-7; D possibly matches TRBD1 or TRBD2 (6 bases each). Looked up from germline, CDR1 is SGHRS and CDR2 is YFSETQ. The V and J ends lost 4 bases and 3 bases respectively, with 20 bases between them. The CDR3 is made up of 16 amino acids. CDR3 nucleotide sequence: TGCGCCAGCAGCCCGGGGGCGGGGACCCCTCTCTACGAGCAGTACTTC. Translated, it gives CASSPGAGTPLYEQYF.